Listed here are 19 T cell receptor beta chains from one sample, sequenced in a study of beta chain features in type 1 diabetes (dated by TCRdb to between 2018 and 2020). Broad study findings and their caveats: A moderate but significant shortening of TCRB CDR3 length was observed in type 1 diabetes patients in all four CD4+ subsets.

The library was generated by the immunoSEQ multiplex PCR assay. All of the isolated RNA was reverse transcribed with the High Capacity cDNA Reverse Transcription Kit, so expressed TCRB transcripts were sequenced. The table was pulled from immuneACCESS by TCRdb, which kept in-frame rearrangements only. Such tables lose some clones; where checked, under half of the loss comes from unresolved V genes, and the rest has no known cause. This sample gives more than 300,000 clones in total; 7% to 10% of them show up just once. The ten largest make up about 1% of the sample. No cognate antigen is known for these TCRs. Material: central memory CD4+ T cells from blood. These receptors originate from a man younger than 45 with type 1 diabetes.

This chain uses TRBV4-3 with TRBJ1-6; D is unresolved. Germline V gene lookup returns CDR1 LGHNA and CDR2 YSLEER. V was trimmed by 0 bases and J by 8 bases, leaving 14 bases between them. This CDR3 is built from 16 residues. The chain's CDR3 is CASSQEVRVGHSPLHF. The CDR3 region has the DNA TGCGCCAGCAGCCAAGAGGTGAGGGTGGGCCATTCACCCCTCCACTTT.

This clone was counted only a few times. The chain links TRBV7-2 to TRBJ2-5; 9 bases line up with TRBD1. Trimming cost V 5 bases and J 5 bases; bases outside gene matches: 6. The germline CDR1 and CDR2 sequences are SGHTA and FQGNSA. The CDR3 is 14 residues long. CDR3 loop: CASSQNDRGETQYF. The DNA for the CDR3 is TGTGCCAGCAGCCAGAACGACAGGGGGGAGACCCAGTACTTC.

V usage is TRBV5-1 and J usage is TRBJ2-5; 7 bases align to TRBD1. Per germline, CDR1 SGHRS and CDR2 YFSETQ. The length of the CDR3 is 14 residues. V was clipped by 3 bases and J by 2 bases; unmatched bases: 4. The CDR3 sequence is CASSSLGQQETQYF. The CDR3 nucleotides read TGCGCCAGCAGCTCACTGGGACAGCAAGAGACCCAGTACTTC.

This clone was seen a few times. The V and J genes are TRBV5-1 and TRBJ2-2; no clear D. The CDR3 loop spans 16 amino acids. CDR1 and CDR2 from the germline V gene are SGHRS and YFSETQ. Trimming pared 0 bases from V and 0 bases from J, leaving 9 bases between. The CDR3, as DNA: TGCGCCAGCAGCTTGGATGTGGGGACGAACACCGGGGAGCTGTTTTTT. Translation: CASSLDVGTNTGELFF.

This rearrangement joins TRBV6-6 to TRBJ2-3; no definite D call. V gave up 6 bases and J gave up 5 bases, with 6 bases separating them. The CDR3 extends over 11 amino acids. The germline V gene has CDR1 MNHNY and CDR2 SVGAGI (reference sequence). The DNA of the CDR3 is TGTGCCAGCAGAATTGGAGATACGCAGTATTTT. It codes for CASRIGDTQYF.

The rearrangement links TRBV2 to TRBJ1-1, with TRBD1 matching over 7 bases. CDR1 SNHLY and CDR2 FYNNEI come from the germline V gene. This CDR3 spans 15 amino acids. The ends lost 6 bases at V and 1 base at J; junction bases unmatched: 8. CDR3 protein: CASRAPTGSNTEAFF. CDR3 DNA: TGTGCCAGCAGAGCCCCGACAGGGTCGAACACTGAAGCTTTCTTT. The full variable domain, in which reference TRBV2 and TRBJ1-1 provide the parts outside the CDR3, is EPEVTQTPSHQVTQMGQEVILRCVPISNHLYFYWYRQILGQKVEFLVSFYNNEISEKSEIFDDQFSVERPDGSNFTLKIRSTKLEDSAMYFCASRAPTGSNTEAFFGQGTRLTVV.

This chain links TRBV2 with TRBJ2-3; 9 bases match TRBD2. Germline CDR1 is SNHLY and CDR2 is FYNNEI. The CDR3 is made up of 14 amino acids. The V segment lost 7 bases and the J segment 6 bases; nucleotides outside the gene matches: 8. The CDR3 sequence is CASKGGGAYDTQYF. For the CDR3, the DNA is TGTGCCAGCAAGGGCGGGGGGGCCTATGATACGCAGTATTTT. Based on the CDR3 plus reference TRBV2 and TRBJ2-3, the full variable domain is EPEVTQTPSHQVTQMGQEVILRCVPISNHLYFYWYRQILGQKVEFLVSFYNNEISEKSEIFDDQFSVERPDGSNFTLKIRSTKLEDSAMYFCASKGGGAYDTQYFGPGTRLTVL.

This clone was seen ten or more times. The chain links TRBV5-1 to TRBJ1-1; D gene ambiguous. Deletions cut 0 bases from V and 2 bases from J, with 8 bases between. Looked up from germline, CDR1 is SGHRS and CDR2 is YFSETQ. This CDR3 comprises 14 residues. The CDR3 spells CASSLATDNTEAFF. The CDR3 nucleotides read TGCGCCAGCAGCTTGGCTACAGATAACACTGAAGCTTTCTTT.

The chain recombines TRBV9 with TRBJ1-6; TRBD1 matches at 9 bases. Germline loops: CDR1 SGDLS, CDR2 YYNGEE. This CDR3 has 15 amino acids. After removal of 2 bases from V and 10 bases from J, the junction contained 7 bases not matched to a gene. CDR3 protein: CASSVTGTGTSPLHF. In DNA, the CDR3 is TGTGCCAGCAGCGTTACCGGGACAGGGACCTCACCCCTCCACTTT.

The chain is built from TRBV7-2 and TRBJ2-1; D might be TRBD1 or TRBD2, each matching 7 bases. The ends were cut back, 7 bases at V and 7 bases at J, with 20 bases in the middle. CDR3 length: 15 residues. Germline V gives CDR1 SGHTA, CDR2 FQGNSA. In DNA, the CDR3 is TGTGCCAGCACCATGACAGGGAGGGGGAGTAATGAGCAGTTCTTC. As protein: CASTMTGRGSNEQFF.

This clone was picked up many times. The chain combines TRBV25-1 with TRBJ2-1; 7 bases map to TRBD2. The CDR3 loop spans 14 amino acids. In germline, CDR1 is MGHDK, CDR2 SYGVNS. J gave up 14 bases and V 2 bases, and 12 bases lay outside the gene matches. CDR3 sequence reads: CASSEGRGVSEEFF. In DNA, the CDR3 is TGTGCCAGCAGTGAAGGCCGGGGGGTCTCCGAGGAGTTCTTC.

This clone has only a few counts. The V gene is TRBV7-2, the J gene TRBJ2-5; D possibly uses TRBD1 or TRBD2 (5 bases each). There are 14 residues in the CDR3. The V end lost 7 bases, the J end lost 5 bases, and 17 bases lay between the germline ends. The germline gives CDR1 SGHTA, CDR2 FQGNSA. The CDR3 DNA is TGTGCCAGCACCGCCGGGACCGTCGTTGAGACCCAGTACTTC. The encoded protein is CASTAGTVVETQYF.

The chain has TRBV11-2 and TRBJ2-1, with no clear D. The germline V gene encodes CDR1 SGHAT and CDR2 FQNNGV. The length of the CDR3 is 12 residues. V gave up 0 bases and J gave up 9 bases, with 6 bases separating them. The CDR3 protein is CASSLDDTEQFF. Written as DNA, the CDR3 is TGTGCCAGCAGCTTAGATGACACTGAGCAGTTCTTC. Looking up the rest from reference TRBV11-2 and TRBJ2-1 gives the full variable domain: EAGVAQSPRYKIIEKRQSVAFWCNPISGHATLYWYQQILGQGPKLLIQFQNNGVVDDSQLPKDRFSAERLKGVDSTLKIQPAKLEDSAVYLCASSLDDTEQFFGPGTRLTVL.

The rearrangement joins TRBV28 to TRBJ2-5, with D tentatively TRBD2 (6 bases). The V gene lost 5 bases and the J gene lost 5 bases, with 15 bases spanning the gap. Germline CDR1 reads MDHEN; CDR2 reads SYDVKM. This CDR3 comprises 14 residues. The CDR3 spells CASSPFGGVETQYF. The CDR3 nucleotides read TGTGCCAGCAGTCCCTTTGGCGGGGTCGAGACCCAGTACTTC. The variable domain in full, completed from reference TRBV28 and TRBJ2-5, reads DVKVTQSSRYLVKRTGEKVFLECVQDMDHENMFWYRQDPGLGLRLIYFSYDVKMKEKGDIPEGYSVSREKKERFSLILESASTNQTSMYLCASSPFGGVETQYFGPGTRLLVL.

This CDR3 reads CASSRGLEQPQHF. The CDR3 region has the DNA TGTGCCAGCAGTCGGGGGCTGGAGCAGCCCCAGCATTTT. The chain is built from TRBV2 and TRBJ1-5, with a weak D call TRBD1 (6 bases). This CDR3 has 13 residues. V gave up 5 bases and J gave up 7 bases, with 12 bases separating them. CDR1 and CDR2 from the germline V gene are SNHLY and FYNNEI.

This clone has only a few counts. The chain has TRBV7-2 and TRBJ2-7; weak D call: TRBD1 (5 bases). The germline gives CDR1 SGHTA, CDR2 FQGNSA. The V end was cut by 2 bases, the J end by 2 bases, with 7 bases between. The length of the CDR3 is 13 residues. CDR3 DNA: TGTGCCAGCAGCTTACTAGGGGCCTACGAGCAGTACTTC. This codes for CASSLLGAYEQYF.

This chain links TRBV9 with TRBJ1-1, with D hard to call. The V gene's germline CDR1 is SGDLS and CDR2 YYNGEE. The V end lost 4 bases, the J end lost 8 bases, and 18 bases lay between the germline ends. This CDR3 has 14 amino acids. The CDR3: CASSPGGRESEAFF. The CDR3 bases are TGTGCCAGCAGCCCCGGAGGGCGGGAGTCAGAAGCTTTCTTT. The whole variable domain, filled in from reference TRBV9 and TRBJ1-1, reads DSGVTQTPKHLITATGQRVTLRCSPRSGDLSVYWYQQSLDQGLQFLIQYYNGEERAKGNILERFSAQQFPDLHSELNLSSLELGDSALYFCASSPGGRESEAFFGQGTRLTVV.

The CDR3 sequence: CASTFRRAGELFF. CDR3 sequence (DNA): TGTGCCAGCACGTTCAGGAGGGCCGGGGAGCTGTTTTTT. The chain links TRBV11-2 to TRBJ2-2; TRBD2 is a possible D gene (6 bases). The CDR3 loop spans 13 amino acids. Germline CDR1 reads SGHAT; CDR2 reads FQNNGV. V was pared by 7 bases and J by 6 bases, with 12 bases between. Full variable domain (remainder filled in from reference TRBV11-2 and TRBJ2-2): EAGVAQSPRYKIIEKRQSVAFWCNPISGHATLYWYQQILGQGPKLLIQFQNNGVVDDSQLPKDRFSAERLKGVDSTLKIQPAKLEDSAVYLCASTFRRAGELFFGEGSRLTVL.

The V and J genes are TRBV7-2 and TRBJ1-5, with D possibly matching TRBD1 (5 bases). This CDR3 comprises 16 residues. Trimming removed 2 bases from V and 2 bases from J, with 13 bases in between. Germline CDR1 is SGHTA and CDR2 is FQGNSA. CDR3 sequence: CASSLHQGGGNQPQHF. The CDR3 DNA sequence: TGTGCCAGCAGCTTACACCAGGGAGGGGGCAATCAGCCCCAGCATTTT.